Listed here are 3 T cell receptor beta chains from one sample, sequenced in a study of pediatric ulcerative colitis. During colonoscopy, one to two rectal pinch biopsies were collected. TCRdb's copy holds only in-frame clones and misses some; the assay was immunoSEQ multiplex PCR. The profile covers about 36,000 clones, with around 73% appearing a single time and 0.65% to 0.75% taken by the ten largest. Sequencing input: gut tissue. These receptors all come from a boy aged 10-17 years with moderate ulcerative colitis.

The V gene is TRBV28, the J gene TRBJ2-2; 9 positions agree with TRBD2. V gave up 8 bases and J gave up 3 bases; unmatched junction bases: 13. CDR1 MDHEN and CDR2 SYDVKM come from the germline V gene. The CDR3 spans 17 residues. The CDR3 bases are TGTGCCAGCGCGAGGGGTAGCGGGAGATCTGACACCGGGGAGCTGTTTTTT. Protein sequence: CASARGSGRSDTGELFF.

The chain is built from TRBV5-6 and TRBJ2-3, with D possibly matching TRBD2 (5 bases). The CDR3 is 14 amino acids. Germline V gene data show CDR1 as SGHDT and CDR2 as YYEEEE. V dropped 2 bases and J dropped 2 bases, with 9 bases sitting between them. CDR3 region: CASSFGADTDTQYF. CDR3 DNA sequence: TGTGCCAGCAGCTTCGGAGCGGACACAGATACGCAGTATTTT. Full variable domain (rest looked up from reference TRBV5-6 and TRBJ2-3): DAGVTQSPTHLIKTRGQQVTLRCSPKSGHDTVSWYQQALGQGPQFIFQYYEEEERQRGNFPDRFSGHQFPNYSSELNVNALLLGDSALYLCASSFGADTDTQYFGPGTRLTVL.

This sequence joins TRBV4-3 and TRBJ1-1; 8 bases are shared with TRBD1. Germline V CDR1 and CDR2: LGHNA, YSLEER. The CDR3 extends over 16 amino acids. Trimming at V came to 0 bases and at J to 4 bases, leaving 7 bases not matched to a gene. CDR3 in amino acids: CASSQDEGQASTEAFF. In DNA, the CDR3 is TGCGCCAGCAGCCAAGATGAGGGACAGGCGAGCACTGAAGCTTTCTTT.